This TCR beta chain comes out of a study of T cell repertoires in cytomegalovirus infection (dated by TCRdb to the late 2010s). A note on the overall study: The HLA type of each donor mattered for the analysis, because public TCR beta signatures pointed to carriage of CMV infection along with the matching HLA type.

Sequencing used an Illumina HiSeq 1500. TCRdb trimmed the raw reads at Q25, called clones with MiXCR and kept productive beta chains. A single entry per CDR3 protein holds the most common genes and DNA from its merged rows. The sample includes under 250,000 distinct CDR3 sequences, with 6% to 8% observed a single time. Jointly, the top ten make up about 6.5% of the sample. From the germline V gene (reference sequence), CDR1 is DFQATT and CDR2 is SNEGSKA. Clipping removes 0 bases from V and 0 bases from J, with 4 as the unmatched junction base count. The cysteine opens and the phenylalanine closes a CDR3 of 16 amino acids. Solely the CDR3 DNA is kept, with 48 bases framed from the first base. At least ten counts were recorded for this clonotype. Its cognate antigen has yet to be identified. No much larger clone is present one base from it, and per-base qualities are unavailable. Overall study outcomes, separate from this receptor: The ex vivo response was dominated by HLA-C-restricted CMV-specific TCR beta clonotypes, which also provided the single most frequent clonotype in two of eight donors. Carriers of CMV infection plus the relevant HLA type were discriminated by the cumulative frequency of public TCR beta family members in the study cohort and in an independent 352-donor cohort.

This sequence originates from a human donor in good health (CMV status not recorded). Some clones in this sample may be carry-over from other donors' samples. The chain is assembled from TRBV20-1 and TRBJ2-1; 8 bases in the middle match TRBD1. The specimen sequenced was PBMCs. The CDR3 corresponds to CSAREKDRASYNEQFF. Read as DNA, the sequence is TGCAGTGCTAGAGAGAAGGACAGGGCCTCCTACAATGAGCAGTTCTTC.